Described below is a single T cell receptor (beta chain) sequence and its context. As yet, its antigen is unknown. This sample stems from a study of T cell responses to AZD1222 COVID-19 vaccine. CDR1 and CDR2 from the germline V gene are GTSNPN and SVGIG (reference sequence). The CDR3 length is 12 residues. J gave up 9 bases and V 6 bases, and 6 bases lay outside the gene matches. Study-level results: Across the whole spike, CD4 TCRs peaked at regions 160-218 and 743-854. The study identified only five or six AZD1222 recipients as seropositive at baseline. Samples come after the peak T cell response, not at day 14.

The data were produced by immunoSEQ multiplex PCR, yet TCRdb's version contains in-frame clones alone and is incomplete. The repertoire consists of 160,000 or so clones, with around nine tenths occurring once and the leading ten covering around 1.6%. The origin of this receptor is an adult in good health. The sequences come from peripheral blood, collected on day 0 of AZD1222 vaccination. V is TRBV30 and J is TRBJ2-1; TRBD2 matches at 9 bases. This CDR3 reads CACGGLASEQFF. The CDR3 bases are TGTGCCTGTGGGGGACTAGCCTCTGAGCAGTTCTTC.